Presented here are 17 T cell receptor beta chains from one specimen sequenced in a study of identical twins (TCRdb year 2016). Library method: 5' RACE. This sample was sequenced with an Illumina HiSeq 2000. The public reads were quality trimmed at Q25 with fastp and then assembled into clones with MiXCR by TCRdb, keeping productive beta chains. Every entry covers one CDR3 protein and lists the most common genes and DNA from its rows. A total of about 260,000 distinct CDR3 sequences appear in this sample, roughly 7% of them only once. The ten biggest clones cover roughly 3.6% of the sample. This sample was shared with a second study, whose subject was yellow fever vaccine responses in identical twins.

Material for sequencing was memory (CD45RO+) T cells sorted from blood. The cell subset or site label of this sample denotes: CD45RO+ enriched T cells. These receptors were taken from a young woman in good health.

The rearrangement joins TRBV7-3 to TRBJ2-7; 7 bases are a match to TRBD2. In germline, CDR1 is SGHTA, CDR2 FQGTGA. Trimming removed 1 base from V and 5 bases from J; junction bases left unmatched: 11. The CDR3 runs to 16 residues. Here the CDR3 reads CASSLRGGVPSNEQYF. The CDR3 DNA follows: TGTGCCAGCAGCTTAAGGGGGGGAGTCCCTTCCAACGAGCAGTACTTC.

The rearrangement uses TRBV6-5 and TRBJ1-2, with D possibly being TRBD1 (5 bases). CDR3 size: 13 residues. Trimming took 4 bases from V and 6 from J, leaving 12 bases between them. Germline assignment: CDR1 MNHEY and CDR2 SVGAGI. The CDR3 is CASSSGLTNGYTF. The CDR3 nucleotides read TGTGCCAGCAGTTCGGGACTAACTAATGGCTACACCTTC.

This clonotype occurred once. This rearrangement joins TRBV18 to TRBJ2-1; tentative D call: TRBD1 (6 bases). Trimming shortened V by 4 bases and J by 2 bases, and 12 bases separated the two germline ends. Per germline, CDR1 KGHSH and CDR2 LQKENI. This CDR3 is built from 15 residues. The CDR3 DNA reads TGTGCCAGCTCACGCCCCCGGGACACCTACAATGAGCAGTTCTTC. It specifies CASSRPRDTYNEQFF.

This chain joins TRBV10-3 and TRBJ2-1; D not resolved. V gave up 6 bases and J gave up 10 bases, with 13 bases separating them. This CDR3 is built from 12 residues. The germline V gene has CDR1 ENHRY and CDR2 SYGVKD. The CDR3 loop reads CAIRDPNYEQFF. The CDR3 DNA reads TGTGCCATCAGAGATCCCAATTACGAGCAGTTCTTC.

Notes on this clonotype: One junction end does not reproduce the germline sequence, and a read error may be involved. V gene TRBV3-1 combines with J gene TRBJ2-1; tentatively, D is TRBD1 (6 bases). There are 11 residues in the CDR3. Germline V CDR1 and CDR2: LGHDT, YNNKEL (reference sequence). The CDR3 nucleotides are TGTGCCAGCAGCCAAGACAGGGGCAGAGTCTTC. Encoded protein: CASSQDRGRVF.

This clonotype showed up just once. V and J are TRBV24-1 and TRBJ2-7; TRBD1 agrees at 9 bases. CDR1 KGHDR and CDR2 SFDVKD come from the germline V gene. This CDR3 region has 15 residues. CDR3 nucleotides: TGTGCCACCAGTGATCTGGGGACAGGGTTGGGCGAGCAGAACGTC. Encoded protein: CATSDLGTGLGEQNV.

In this sample, this clonotype turned up many times. The rearrangement links TRBV5-1 to TRBJ2-2; unclear D gene. The V end lost 0 bases, the J end lost 8 bases, and 8 bases lay between the germline ends. The CDR3 has 13 amino acids. Germline lookup yields CDR1 SGHRS and CDR2 YFSETQ. The CDR3 here is CASSLAVQGELFF. The CDR3 nucleotides are TGCGCCAGCAGCTTGGCCGTCCAAGGGGAGCTGTTTTTT.

This clonotype was picked up many times. This rearrangement joins TRBV4-1 to TRBJ1-1; D is unclear. Trimming removed 0 bases at V and 3 bases at J, with 11 bases between. Germline CDR1 is MGHRA and CDR2 is YSYEKL. This CDR3 contains 15 residues. CDR3 protein: CASSQELGVYTEAFF. The CDR3 nucleotides read TGCGCCAGCAGCCAAGAACTGGGTGTGTACACTGAAGCTTTCTTT.

This clonotype showed up many times. V is TRBV10-3 and J is TRBJ2-7; TRBD2 aligns across 7 bases. Germline-derived CDR1 and CDR2 are ENHRY and SYGVKD. Trimming took 4 bases from V and 6 from J; bases not matched to a gene: 12. The CDR3 sequence is 15 residues long. In DNA form, the CDR3 reads TGTGCCATCAGTGCGGCGACTAGCCGGAGTCCCGAGCAGTACTTC. Translation: CAISAATSRSPEQYF.

Many counts were recorded for this clonotype. This sequence joins TRBV5-5 and TRBJ1-5; 7 bases are a match to TRBD1. V lost 3 bases to trimming and J lost 5 bases; unmatched junction nucleotides: 8. Germline V gene data show CDR1 as SGHKS and CDR2 as YYEKEE (reference sequence). The CDR3 runs to 15 residues. CDR3 sequence: CASSWGGQLHQPQHF. The DNA for the CDR3 is TGTGCCAGCAGCTGGGGGGGACAGCTGCATCAGCCCCAGCATTTT.

Only a few counts were recorded for this clonotype. The chain recombines TRBV20-1 with TRBJ2-1, with 13 nucleotides matching TRBD2. Germline values: CDR1 DFQATT, CDR2 SNEGSKA (reference sequence). V dropped 0 bases and J dropped 1; count of bases not matched to a gene: 6. CDR3 length: 18 amino acids. The CDR3 reads CSAREVLAGGGSYNEQFF. In DNA form, the CDR3 reads TGCAGTGCTAGAGAAGTACTAGCGGGAGGGGGTTCCTACAATGAGCAGTTCTTC.

The rearrangement uses TRBV12-5 and TRBJ2-5; the match to TRBD1 covers 8 bases. The CDR3 is 14 residues long. In germline, CDR1 is LGHNT, CDR2 FRNRAP. V shed 1 base, J shed 4 bases, and the junction held 2 bases outside the gene matches. CDR3 coding DNA: TGTGCTAGTGGTTTGGGACAGGGGTCAGAGACCCAGTACTTC. Translated: CASGLGQGSETQYF. The full variable domain, with the rest looked up from reference TRBV12-5 and TRBJ2-5, is DARVTQTPRHKVTEMGQEVTMRCQPILGHNTVFWYRQTMMQGLELLAYFRNRAPLDDSGMPKDRFSAEMPDATLATLKIQPSEPRDSAVYFCASGLGQGSETQYFGPGTRLLVL.

The table lists this clonotype with many counts. This chain connects TRBV29-1 to TRBJ2-7; TRBD1 aligns across 10 bases. The CDR3 loop spans 13 amino acids. The germline V gene encodes CDR1 SQVTM and CDR2 ANQGSEA. V lost 6 bases and J lost 3; bases outside the gene matches: 5. Here the CDR3 reads CSVQDRGIYEQYF. CDR3 DNA: TGCAGCGTCCAGGACAGGGGGATCTACGAGCAGTACTTC.

This sequence joins TRBV10-3 and TRBJ1-2; D remains unclear. The CDR3 length is 14 residues. Germline V lookup: CDR1 ENHRY, CDR2 SYGVKD. The V gene lost 3 bases and the J gene lost 6 bases, with 14 bases spanning the gap. The DNA of the CDR3 is TGTGCCATCAGTGATTCACAGCGATTCGATGGCTACACCTTC. It translates to CAISDSQRFDGYTF.

This clonotype was picked up many times. The V call is TRBV5-1, the J call TRBJ1-2, with TRBD1 identical over 7 bases. The V gene's germline CDR1 is SGHRS and CDR2 YFSETQ. V was pared by 0 bases and J by 8 bases, with 28 bases of the junction left unmatched. This CDR3 region has 21 residues. CDR3 region: CASSLAYGKGQRIRTREGYTF. Here the CDR3 DNA reads TGCGCCAGCAGCTTGGCCTACGGGAAGGGACAGCGCATCAGAACCAGAGAAGGCTACACCTTC.

This clonotype was found a few times. This rearrangement joins TRBV6-5 to TRBJ1-1; D remains unclear. Trimming stripped 0 bases from V and 10 bases from J, with 12 bases between. Germline CDR1 and CDR2: MNHEY and SVGAGI. CDR3 size: 13 residues. CDR3 sequence (DNA): TGTGCCAGCAGTTACTCTGACTCCCGGCGAGCTTTCTTT. Translating it yields CASSYSDSRRAFF.

This clonotype was picked up a small number of times. The chain uses TRBV7-2 and TRBJ2-7; TRBD2 matches at 12 bases. CDR3 length: 14 amino acids. The J segment lost 6 bases and the V segment lost 6 bases, leaving 6 bases of the junction unmatched. The germline gives CDR1 SGHTA, CDR2 FQGNSA. The DNA for the CDR3 is TGTGCCAGCAGTCGGACTAGCGGGGAGGGCGAGCAGTACTTC. This encodes CASSRTSGEGEQYF.